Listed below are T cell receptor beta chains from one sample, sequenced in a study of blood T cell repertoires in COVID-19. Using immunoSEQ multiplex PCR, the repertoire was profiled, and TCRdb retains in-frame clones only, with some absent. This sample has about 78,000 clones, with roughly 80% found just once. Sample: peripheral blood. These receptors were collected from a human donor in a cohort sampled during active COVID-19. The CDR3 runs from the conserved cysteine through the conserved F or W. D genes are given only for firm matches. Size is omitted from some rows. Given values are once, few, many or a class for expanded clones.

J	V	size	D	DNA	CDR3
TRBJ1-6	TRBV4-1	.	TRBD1	TGCGCCAGCAGCCCCTCGGGACAGATTAATTCACCCCTCCACTTT	CASSPSGQINSPLHF
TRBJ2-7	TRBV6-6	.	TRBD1	TGTGCCAGCAGTCCGCGGACAGGGGGCTCCGAGCAGTACTTC	CASSPRTGGSEQYF
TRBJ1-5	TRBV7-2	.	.	TGTGCCAGCAGCTTATGGGCAGCAGACCTGAATCAGCCCCAGCATTTT	CASSLWAADLNQPQHF
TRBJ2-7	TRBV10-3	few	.	TGTGCCATCAGTGATCGCGGGGGCCACTACGAGCAGTACTTC	CAISDRGGHYEQYF
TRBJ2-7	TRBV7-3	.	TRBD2	TGTGCCAGCAGCTTAACGAGCAGCGGGGGAATCTACGAGCAGTACTTC	CASSLTSSGGIYEQYF
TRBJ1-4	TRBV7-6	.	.	TGTGCCAGCAGCCATTTCGGGGGGCCTTTGGAAAAACTGTTTTTT	CASSHFGGPLEKLFF
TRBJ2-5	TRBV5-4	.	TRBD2	TGTGCCAGCAGCGGGGGGCTAGCGGGGGAGACCCAGTACTTC	CASSGGLAGETQYF
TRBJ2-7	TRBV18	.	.	TGTGCCAGCACGGACAGCGCGTCGGGGTACGAGCAGTACTTC	CASTDSASGYEQYF
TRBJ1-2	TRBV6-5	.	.	TGTGCCAGCAGTTACTCCGGGGGCTATGGCTACACCTTC	CASSYSGGYGYTF
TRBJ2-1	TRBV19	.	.	TGTGCCAGTAGTATTAGCGACTCCTACAATGAGCAGTTCTTC	CASSISDSYNEQFF
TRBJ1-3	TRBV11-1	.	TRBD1	TGTGCCAGCAGCTTTGAAGGGGGCCCCTCTGGAAACACCATATATTTT	CASSFEGGPSGNTIYF
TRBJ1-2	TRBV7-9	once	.	TGTGCCAGCAGCTGGTCGTCAGGACCGGGGGGTTATGGCTACACCTTC	CASSWSSGPGGYGYTF
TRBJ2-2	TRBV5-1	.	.	TGCGCCAGCAGCTTGGCCATTGACACCGGGGAGCTGTTTTTT	CASSLAIDTGELFF
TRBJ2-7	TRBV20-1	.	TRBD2	TGCAGTGCTAGTCGGGGGGTCCTTAACTACGAGCAGTACTTC	CSASRGVLNYEQYF
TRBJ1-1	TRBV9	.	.	TGTGCCAGCAGCCCCCGGCAGGGGAACACTGAAGCTTTCTTT	CASSPRQGNTEAFF
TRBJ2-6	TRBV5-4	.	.	TGTGCCAGCAGCATCGGGGTCTCTGGGGCCAACGTCCTGACTTTC	CASSIGVSGANVLTF
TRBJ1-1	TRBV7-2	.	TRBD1	TGTGCCAGCAGCGGACAGGGTTTGGGCACTGAAGCTTTCTTT	CASSGQGLGTEAFF
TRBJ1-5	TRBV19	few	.	TGTGCCAGTAGCAACAGGGTAAGCAATCAGCCCCAGCATTTT	CASSNRVSNQPQHF
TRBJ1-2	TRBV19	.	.	TGTGCCAGTAGTCCGACGAGGAGACCCCCGAACTATGGCTACACCTTC	CASSPTRRPPNYGYTF
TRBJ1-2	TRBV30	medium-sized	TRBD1	TGTGCCTGGTCACACCCCGGGACAGGGGGACATGGCTACACCTTC	CAWSHPGTGGHGYTF
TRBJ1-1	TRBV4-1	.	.	TGCGCCAGCAGCCAAGATAGACAGGCGAACACTGAAGCTTTCTTT	CASSQDRQANTEAFF
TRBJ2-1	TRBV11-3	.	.	TGTGCCAGCAGCACCCCCCCGGGTTGGAGCCTTTCCTACAATGAGCAGTTCTTC	CASSTPPGWSLSYNEQFF
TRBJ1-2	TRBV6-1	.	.	TGTGCCAGCAGTGAAGGAGGCGCTCAACGGGGGACCTTC	CASSEGGAQRGTF
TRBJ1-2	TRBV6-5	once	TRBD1	TGTGCCAGCACTAAGACAGGGGTCTACTATGGCTACACCTTC	CASTKTGVYYGYTF
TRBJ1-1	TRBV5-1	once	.	TGCGCCAGCAGCTCGGGTGGCGCAGGGCTCGAAGCTTTCTTT	CASSSGGAGLEAFF
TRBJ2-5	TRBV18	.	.	TGTGCCAGCTCACCACCGAGAACAGGGGAGGAAACCCAGTACTTC	CASSPPRTGEETQYF
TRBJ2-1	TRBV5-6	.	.	TGTGCCAGCAGCTTGGGGCCCTACAATGAGCAGTTCTTC	CASSLGPYNEQFF
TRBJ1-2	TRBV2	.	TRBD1	TGTGCCAGCAGCTTCAGGGGGGAGGACGGCTACACCTTC	CASSFRGEDGYTF
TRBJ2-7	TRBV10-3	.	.	TGTGCCATCAGTGAAGGGGGAGGGAACCTTAAGTACGAGCAGTACTTC	CAISEGGGNLKYEQYF
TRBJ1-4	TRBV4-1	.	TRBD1	TGCGCCAGCAGCCATCCACAAAGACAGGGCTCTAATGAAAAACTGTTTTTT	CASSHPQRQGSNEKLFF
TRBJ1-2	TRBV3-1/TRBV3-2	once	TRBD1	TGTGCCAGCAGCCAAGCCCTCCAAGGACAGGGAGACTATGGCTACACCTTC	CASSQALQGQGDYGYTF
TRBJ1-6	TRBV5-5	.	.	TGTGCCAGCAGCTTGGCGGCAGACAGTTTTTCACCCCTCCACTTT	CASSLAADSFSPLHF
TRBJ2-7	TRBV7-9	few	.	TGTGCCAGCAGCTTAGATGGGCTCGAGCAGTACTTC	CASSLDGLEQYF
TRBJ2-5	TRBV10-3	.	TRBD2	TGTGCCATCAGTGCCTACGGGACTAGCGGACAAGAGACCCAGTACTTC	CAISAYGTSGQETQYF
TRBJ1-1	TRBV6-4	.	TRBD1	TGTGCCAGCAGTGACCATTGGACAGGTGAAGCTTTCTTT	CASSDHWTGEAFF
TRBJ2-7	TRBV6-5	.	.	TGTGCCAGCAGTTCGATATGGGGGCTGGGGACCGAGCAGTACTTC	CASSSIWGLGTEQYF
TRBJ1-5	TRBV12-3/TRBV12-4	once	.	TGTGCCAGCAGCTTTGACAGGCAGCCCCAGCATTTT	CASSFDRQPQHF
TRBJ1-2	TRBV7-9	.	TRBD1	TGTGCCAGCAGCGATTCGGGACAGTGGAATTATGGTGGCTACACCTTC	CASSDSGQWNYGGYTF
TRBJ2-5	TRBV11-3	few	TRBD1	TGTGCCAGCAGCGCTGCCGGGACAGCGATCCAAGAGACCCAGTACTTC	CASSAAGTAIQETQYF
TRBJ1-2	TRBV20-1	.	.	TGCAGTGCTAGTACAGGGTCCGCTAACTATGGCTACACCTTC	CSASTGSANYGYTF